The next 21 T cell receptor beta chains were all read from a single sample in a study of spatial heterogeneity in lung cancer. The time point was: sample taken at primary tumor resection. TCRdb reprocessed the 5' RACE reads with MiXCR, giving one entry per CDR3 protein. In the table there are more than 30,000 distinct CDR3 sequences, approximately 5.2% of which are singletons. The specimen comprised PBMCs, sampled at surgery. These receptors all stem from a female donor with early-stage non-small cell lung cancer.

At least ten counts were recorded for this clonotype. The gene calls are TRBV10-3 and TRBJ1-2; 8 bases are a match to TRBD1. This CDR3 is 15 amino acids long. The V gene end was trimmed by 3 bases and the J gene end by 2 bases; junction bases not matched to a gene: 5. Germline CDR1 and CDR2: ENHRY and SYGVKD. The CDR3 loop reads CAISEDRGVNYGYTF. For the CDR3, the DNA is TGTGCCATCAGTGAAGACAGGGGAGTAAACTATGGCTACACCTTC.

This clonotype was seen many times. V and J are TRBV3-1 and TRBJ1-6; no clear D gene. The CDR3 extends over 14 amino acids. Trimming took off 3 bases at V and 8 bases at J, with 11 bases between the two ends. Germline lookup yields CDR1 LGHDT and CDR2 YNNKEL (reference sequence). The CDR3 sequence: CASSQTGSDSPLHF. The CDR3 region has the DNA TGTGCCAGCAGCCAGACTGGGTCCGATTCACCCCTCCACTTT.

In this sample, this clonotype turned up many times. The J gene is TRBJ1-1, the V gene TRBV5-1, with TRBD1 matching 10 bases. The J segment lost 7 bases and the V segment lost 0 bases, leaving 3 bases of the junction unmatched. The CDR3 runs 14 residues. The germline V gene has CDR1 SGHRS and CDR2 YFSETQ. The CDR3 sequence is CASSLAGTGVEAFF. The CDR3 nucleotides are TGCGCCAGCAGCTTGGCCGGGACAGGGGTTGAAGCTTTCTTT.

This clonotype has ten or more counts. The gene calls are TRBV29-1 and TRBJ1-5, with unresolved D. The CDR3 spans 13 residues. The germline CDR1 and CDR2 sequences are SQVTM and ANQGSEA. V was cut by 4 bases and J by 3 bases, with 10 bases left in between. CDR3 bases: TGCAGCGTTGTCTTGGGCCTCAATCAGCCCCAGCATTTT. Amino acids: CSVVLGLNQPQHF.

There are many counts of this clonotype. V is TRBV7-2 and J is TRBJ1-3, with D possibly matching TRBD1 (6 bases). Trimming took off 1 base at V and 4 bases at J, with 11 bases between the two ends. Germline CDR1 SGHTA, CDR2 FQGNSA. This CDR3 region has 15 residues. The CDR3 DNA follows: TGTGCCAGCAGCTTAGGATCCGGGACAGGAAACACCATATATTTT. Its protein product is CASSLGSGTGNTIYF. Filled out from reference TRBV7-2 and TRBJ1-3, the complete variable domain reads GAGVSQSPSNKVTEKGKDVELRCDPISGHTALYWYRQSLGQGLEFLIYFQGNSAPDKSGLPSDRFSAERTGGSVSTLTIQRTQQEDSAVYLCASSLGSGTGNTIYFGEGSWLTVV.

In its sample, this clonotype was seen many times. The gene calls are TRBV2 and TRBJ1-5, with 7 bases fitting TRBD1. Germline values: CDR1 SNHLY, CDR2 FYNNEI. The CDR3 sequence is 15 residues long. Trimming at V came to 4 bases and at J to 1 base, leaving 4 bases not matched to a gene. CDR3 amino acids: CASSASTGSNQPQHF. The CDR3 DNA sequence: TGTGCCAGCAGTGCCTCGACAGGGAGCAATCAGCCCCAGCATTTT.

This clonotype was observed many times. The chain joins TRBV20-1 to TRBJ2-3; 8 nucleotides agree with TRBD2. The CDR3 is 15 amino acids. Germline lookup yields CDR1 DFQATT and CDR2 SNEGSKA (reference sequence). Unmatched junction bases numbered 4, after V lost 0 bases and J lost 2 bases. The CDR3 protein is CSAREAGDYTDTQYF. Written as DNA, the CDR3 is TGCAGTGCTAGAGAAGCGGGGGACTACACAGATACGCAGTATTTT.

This clonotype was seen ten or more times. The chain combines TRBV9 with TRBJ2-3, with 10 bases that match TRBD1. V was pared by 4 bases and J by 3 bases, with 8 bases of the junction left unmatched. The CDR3 is 16 residues long. In germline, CDR1 is SGDLS, CDR2 YYNGEE. DNA for the CDR3: TGTGCCAGCAGCTCTTATACGGGACAGGGGACAGATACGCAGTATTTT. The encoded protein is CASSSYTGQGTDTQYF.

This clonotype was recorded many times. The chain combines TRBV7-9 with TRBJ1-3; the match to TRBD1 covers 9 bases. The ends lost 5 bases at V and 7 bases at J; junction bases unmatched: 6. This CDR3 has 14 residues. In germline, CDR1 is SEHNR, CDR2 FQNEAQ (reference sequence). CDR3 region: CASSPGQGWNTIYF. The DNA for the CDR3 is TGTGCCAGCAGCCCGGGACAGGGATGGAACACCATATATTTT.

CDR3 in DNA: TGCAGTGCTAGAGATGGGGCTTTACGAGATCAGCCCCAGCATTTT. Its translation: CSARDGALRDQPQHF. The chain combines TRBV20-1 with TRBJ1-5; D perhaps matches TRBD1 (5 bases). V lost 0 bases and J 5 bases, leaving 14 bases between the germline ends. CDR3 length: 15 residues. CDR1 and CDR2 (germline): DFQATT, SNEGSKA (reference sequence).

This clonotype has a count of ten or more. The chain joins TRBV4-3 to TRBJ2-2; D remains unclear. V was pared by 1 base and J by 6 bases, with 9 bases between. The CDR3 contains 14 residues. The germline V gene encodes CDR1 LGHNA and CDR2 YSLEER. The CDR3 coding sequence is TGCGCCAGCAGCCAAGTCATTGGGCCCGGGGAGCTGTTTTTT. Its translation is CASSQVIGPGELFF.

This clonotype appeared many times. The rearrangement links TRBV7-2 to TRBJ2-1; D unresolved. Germline V CDR1 and CDR2: SGHTA, FQGNSA. The CDR3 spans 13 residues. The CDR3 is CATGGLRRNEQFF. The CDR3 nucleotides read TGTGCAACCGGCGGCCTACGACGCAATGAGCAGTTCTTC.

This clonotype has at least ten counts. The chain combines TRBV19 with TRBJ1-2; no clear D gene. The germline CDR1 and CDR2 sequences are LNHDA and SQIVND (reference sequence). The CDR3 is made up of 13 amino acids. V was clipped by 4 bases and J by 2 bases, with 8 bases between them. The CDR3 nucleotides are TGTGCCAGTAGTAGGCAGGCCAACTATGGCTACACCTTC. Encoded protein: CASSRQANYGYTF. Full variable domain (rest looked up from reference TRBV19 and TRBJ1-2): DGGITQSPKYLFRKEGQNVTLSCEQNLNHDAMYWYRQDPGQGLRLIYYSQIVNDFQKGDIAEGYSVSREKKESFPLTVTSAQKNPTAFYLCASSRQANYGYTFGSGTRLTVV.

The chain joins TRBV5-6 to TRBJ1-6; perhaps TRBD1 as D (5 bases). The germline V gene has CDR1 SGHDT and CDR2 YYEEEE. This CDR3 comprises 15 residues. V shed 3 bases and J shed 9 bases, with 16 bases lying between them. CDR3 sequence (DNA): TGTGCCAGCAGCTACTTGACAGAGAGACCTTCACCCCTCCACTTT. Protein sequence: CASSYLTERPSPLHF. Variable domain in full (rest from reference TRBV5-6 and TRBJ1-6): DAGVTQSPTHLIKTRGQQVTLRCSPKSGHDTVSWYQQALGQGPQFIFQYYEEEERQRGNFPDRFSGHQFPNYSSELNVNALLLGDSALYLCASSYLTERPSPLHFGNGTRLTVT.

This clonotype was observed at least ten times. This chain uses TRBV5-1 with TRBJ1-1; 9 bases are shared with TRBD1. Germline values: CDR1 SGHRS, CDR2 YFSETQ. The J segment lost 3 bases and the V segment lost 5 bases, leaving 11 bases of the junction unmatched. This CDR3 region has 16 residues. CDR3 sequence: CASSGVQGAADTEAFF. CDR3 bases: TGCGCCAGCAGTGGGGTACAGGGGGCTGCGGACACTGAAGCTTTCTTT.

V is TRBV6-1 and J is TRBJ2-3; D is uncertain. Per germline, CDR1 MNHNS and CDR2 SASEGT. CDR3 length equals 13 residues. Trimming removed 6 bases at V and 1 base at J, with 8 bases between. The CDR3 reads CASRAWGTDTQYF. CDR3 in DNA: TGTGCCAGCAGGGCGTGGGGCACAGATACGCAGTATTTT.

This clonotype was picked up many times. This sequence joins TRBV19 and TRBJ1-5, with TRBD1 as a possible D gene (5 bases). This CDR3 is built from 14 residues. CDR1 is LNHDA, CDR2 SQIVND, per germline (reference sequence). V gave up 9 bases and J gave up 3 bases, with 15 bases separating them. This CDR3 reads CASRDGMVNQPQHF. CDR3 bases: TGTGCCAGCAGGGACGGTATGGTCAATCAGCCCCAGCATTTT. The full variable domain, completed using reference TRBV19 and TRBJ1-5, is DGGITQSPKYLFRKEGQNVTLSCEQNLNHDAMYWYRQDPGQGLRLIYYSQIVNDFQKGDIAEGYSVSREKKESFPLTVTSAQKNPTAFYLCASRDGMVNQPQHFGDGTRLSIL.

This clonotype turned up a few times. The rearrangement uses TRBV20-1 and TRBJ2-7; tentatively, D is TRBD2 (5 bases). Germline assignment: CDR1 DFQATT and CDR2 SNEGSKA (reference sequence). The germline V and J ends were trimmed by 0 bases and 1 base, with 13 bases remaining between them. CDR3 size: 15 residues. CDR3 nucleotides: TGCAGTGCTAGAGATCCAGCGGACCTTTCCTACGAGCAGTACTTC. Translating it yields CSARDPADLSYEQYF.

This clonotype occurred many times. This rearrangement joins TRBV7-8 to TRBJ2-7; D is ambiguous. V shed 1 base and J shed 7 bases, with 20 bases lying between them. The V gene's germline CDR1 is SGHVS and CDR2 FQNEAQ. The CDR3 is 16 amino acids. CDR3 in DNA: TGTGCCAGCAGCTTAGGGCCGGGCAGGCGACTCTGGGAGCAGTACTTC. As protein: CASSLGPGRRLWEQYF.

This clonotype has ten or more counts. The chain couples TRBV29-1 to TRBJ1-1; 7 bases agree with TRBD1. Germline lookup yields CDR1 SQVTM and CDR2 ANQGSEA. The CDR3 contains 15 residues. V lost 7 bases and J lost 0; bases outside the gene matches: 11. Here the CDR3 DNA reads TGCAGCGCCGGAGGGGGCTGGGGGATGAACACTGAAGCTTTCTTT. Its protein product is CSAGGGWGMNTEAFF. The full variable domain, with the rest looked up from reference TRBV29-1 and TRBJ1-1, is SAVISQKPSRDICQRGTSLTIQCQVDSQVTMMFWYRQQPGQSLTLIATANQGSEATYESGFVIDKFPISRPNLTFSTLTVSNMSPEDSSIYLCSAGGGWGMNTEAFFGQGTRLTVV.

This clonotype was counted at least ten times. A read error may explain this, as a much larger clone is one base away. V usage is TRBV15 and J usage is TRBJ1-4; D remains unclear. The CDR3 has 15 residues. Trimming stripped 0 bases from V and 1 base from J, with 6 bases between. CDR1 LNHNV and CDR2 YYDKDF come from the germline V gene (reference sequence). The DNA for the CDR3 is TGTGCCACCAGCAGAGATGACGGAACTAATGAAAAACTGTTTTTT. Amino acid sequence: CATSRDDGTNEKLFF.